Listed below are T cell receptor beta chains from one sample, sequenced in a study of response to subunit inactivated influenza vaccine. Using its own MiXCR run on the RT-PCR reads, TCRdb lists one record per CDR3 protein. The sample has some 520,000 distinct CDR3 sequences; approximately 15% are singletons. Here the sequenced sample was CD4+ T cells sorted from PBMCs, taken around 25 months after vaccination. The receptor source for this set is a man between 50 and 69 years old who received an inactivated influenza vaccine. Both conserved end residues are part of each CDR3. The D gene is left open where the match is weak. The size field is filled for only some rows; it gives once, few, many or a size class.

d_call: .; j_call: TRBJ2-5; clone_size: .; v_call: TRBV5-1; cdr3_length: 16; cdr3_nt: TGCGCCAGCAGCTTGGATTCAGGCCAATCTCAAGAGACCCAGTACTTC; cdr3_aa: CASSLDSGQSQETQYF
d_call: .; j_call: TRBJ2-7; clone_size: .; v_call: TRBV29-1; cdr3_length: 14; cdr3_nt: TGCAGCGTCCAGGTCCCAATCCACTCCTACGAGCAGTACTTC; cdr3_aa: CSVQVPIHSYEQYF
d_call: TRBD1; j_call: TRBJ2-2; clone_size: .; v_call: TRBV15; cdr3_length: 14; cdr3_nt: TGTGCCACCAGTCGAGGGGGCCGAGGCGGGGAGCTGTTTTTT; cdr3_aa: CATSRGGRGGELFF
d_call: .; j_call: TRBJ1-3; clone_size: few; v_call: TRBV9; cdr3_length: 16; cdr3_nt: TGTGCCAGCAGCGTAGACCAGGCCGACTCTGGAAACACCATATATTTT; cdr3_aa: CASSVDQADSGNTIYF
d_call: .; j_call: TRBJ2-3; clone_size: .; v_call: TRBV11-2; cdr3_length: 16; cdr3_nt: TGTGCCAGCAGCCCAGCCCCGGGGGCAGGGCCGCGTACGCAGTATTTT; cdr3_aa: CASSPAPGAGPRTQYF
d_call: TRBD2; j_call: TRBJ2-1; clone_size: few; v_call: TRBV6-2/TRBV6-3; cdr3_length: 17; cdr3_nt: TGTGCCAGCAAACTAGATCGGGGGCTAGCGGGAGTCAATGAGCAGTTCTTC; cdr3_aa: CASKLDRGLAGVNEQFF
d_call: .; j_call: TRBJ2-7; clone_size: few; v_call: TRBV20-1; cdr3_length: 10; cdr3_nt: TGCAGTGCTAGCGGGGCCGAGCAGTACTTC; cdr3_aa: CSASGAEQYF
d_call: TRBD1; j_call: TRBJ2-2; clone_size: .; v_call: TRBV11-1; cdr3_length: 19; cdr3_nt: TGTGCCAGCAGCCAGACAGGGGGCGGACAGGGAGGAACCACCGGGGAGCTGTTTTTT; cdr3_aa: CASSQTGGGQGGTTGELFF
d_call: TRBD2; j_call: TRBJ2-5; clone_size: .; v_call: TRBV20-1; cdr3_length: 13; cdr3_nt: TGCAGTTTTAAACGGGAGGGCCCGAAGACCCAGTACTTC; cdr3_aa: CSFKREGPKTQYF
d_call: .; j_call: TRBJ2-1; clone_size: few; v_call: TRBV6-1; cdr3_length: 11; cdr3_nt: TGTGCCAGCAACAATAACAATGAGCAGTTCTTC; cdr3_aa: CASNNNNEQFF
d_call: TRBD1; j_call: TRBJ1-1; clone_size: few; v_call: TRBV6-1; cdr3_length: 13; cdr3_nt: TGTGCCAGCAACCGTGGACAGGGCACTGAAGCTTTCTTT; cdr3_aa: CASNRGQGTEAFF
d_call: .; j_call: TRBJ2-2; clone_size: few; v_call: TRBV3-1; cdr3_length: 12; cdr3_nt: TGTGCCAGCAGCTTGATGGCCGGGGAGCTGTTTTTT; cdr3_aa: CASSLMAGELFF
d_call: TRBD2; j_call: TRBJ2-3; clone_size: few; v_call: TRBV20-1; cdr3_length: 18; cdr3_nt: TGCAGTGCTAGAGGCCTCAGAATTCTAGCGGGAGGCACAGATACGCAGTATTTT; cdr3_aa: CSARGLRILAGGTDTQYF
d_call: .; j_call: TRBJ2-7; clone_size: .; v_call: TRBV20-1; cdr3_length: 16; cdr3_nt: TGCAGTGCTAGAGATCCTCGGGCAGGGCCTACTTACGAGCAGTACTTC; cdr3_aa: CSARDPRAGPTYEQYF
d_call: TRBD2; j_call: TRBJ2-5; clone_size: few; v_call: TRBV4-2; cdr3_length: 17; cdr3_nt: TGTGCCAGCAGCCATCCGACTAGCGGGGAAGCGGAAGAGACCCAGTACTTC; cdr3_aa: CASSHPTSGEAEETQYF
d_call: .; j_call: TRBJ2-1; clone_size: .; v_call: TRBV7-2; cdr3_length: 14; cdr3_nt: TGTGCCAGCAGCTTAGGTCTAGGGGTTATTGAGCAGTTCTTC; cdr3_aa: CASSLGLGVIEQFF
d_call: TRBD2; j_call: TRBJ2-5; clone_size: .; v_call: TRBV5-1; cdr3_length: 15; cdr3_nt: TGCGCCAGCAGCGCCGTCGACCCGGGGGGAGAGACCCAGTACTTC; cdr3_aa: CASSAVDPGGETQYF
d_call: TRBD1; j_call: TRBJ2-3; clone_size: .; v_call: TRBV28; cdr3_length: 15; cdr3_nt: TGTGCCAGCAGTCTCAGGGGGCTAGGCACAGATACGCAGTATTTT; cdr3_aa: CASSLRGLGTDTQYF
d_call: .; j_call: TRBJ1-4; clone_size: many; v_call: TRBV29-1; cdr3_length: 12; cdr3_nt: TGCAGCGTTACAGGGCTTAAGGAAAAACTGTTTTTT; cdr3_aa: CSVTGLKEKLFF
d_call: .; j_call: TRBJ2-7; clone_size: few; v_call: TRBV7-9; cdr3_length: 11; cdr3_nt: TGTGCCAGCAGCTTAGCGTTGGAGCAGTACTTC; cdr3_aa: CASSLALEQYF
d_call: .; j_call: TRBJ2-3; clone_size: many; v_call: TRBV7-9; cdr3_length: 17; cdr3_nt: TGTGCCAGCAGCTTCCCCCCGTCCGCGATAAACACAGATACGCAGTATTTT; cdr3_aa: CASSFPPSAINTDTQYF
d_call: TRBD2; j_call: TRBJ2-1; clone_size: many; v_call: TRBV7-2; cdr3_length: 15; cdr3_nt: TGTGCCAGCAGCTTATCCGGGAGGGCGGGGAATGAGCAGTTCTTC; cdr3_aa: CASSLSGRAGNEQFF
d_call: .; j_call: TRBJ2-2; clone_size: .; v_call: TRBV9; cdr3_length: 15; cdr3_nt: TGTGCCAGCAGCGTAGAAGCCTCGAACACCGGGGAGCTGTTTTTT; cdr3_aa: CASSVEASNTGELFF
d_call: .; j_call: TRBJ2-2; clone_size: few; v_call: TRBV10-1; cdr3_length: 15; cdr3_nt: TGCGCCAGCAGTGTGGGCAGGCCGAACACCGGGGAGCTGTTTTTT; cdr3_aa: CASSVGRPNTGELFF
d_call: .; j_call: TRBJ2-1; clone_size: few; v_call: TRBV6-1; cdr3_length: 16; cdr3_nt: TGTGCCAGCAGGGGAGGATCCCCCAGCAGGATCCATGAGCAGTTCTTC; cdr3_aa: CASRGGSPSRIHEQFF
d_call: .; j_call: TRBJ1-1; clone_size: few; v_call: TRBV12-3/TRBV12-4; cdr3_length: 13; cdr3_nt: TGTGCCAGCAGTTTTGACAAGAACACTGAAGCTTTCTTT; cdr3_aa: CASSFDKNTEAFF
d_call: .; j_call: TRBJ2-1; clone_size: few; v_call: TRBV20-1; cdr3_length: 13; cdr3_nt: TGCAGTGCCAGGGACGTCTTAAATAATGAGCAGTTCTTC; cdr3_aa: CSARDVLNNEQFF
d_call: TRBD2; j_call: TRBJ2-1; clone_size: .; v_call: TRBV3-1; cdr3_length: 15; cdr3_nt: TGTGCCAGCAGTCGAAGAGCGGGGGGGCAGAATGAGCAGTTCTTC; cdr3_aa: CASSRRAGGQNEQFF
d_call: TRBD1; j_call: TRBJ1-2; clone_size: .; v_call: TRBV5-6; cdr3_length: 14; cdr3_nt: TGTGCCAGCAGGAAAACAGGGGGCGCCTATGGCTACACCTTC; cdr3_aa: CASRKTGGAYGYTF
d_call: .; j_call: TRBJ2-1; clone_size: .; v_call: TRBV10-3; cdr3_length: 15; cdr3_nt: TGTGCCATCAGTGGAGGTGGCGGGGCCTACAATGAGCAGTTCTTC; cdr3_aa: CAISGGGGAYNEQFF
d_call: TRBD1; j_call: TRBJ2-5; clone_size: .; v_call: TRBV28; cdr3_length: 14; cdr3_nt: TGTGCCAGCAGTTGGACAGGGGTTGGTGAGACCCAGTACTTC; cdr3_aa: CASSWTGVGETQYF
d_call: .; j_call: TRBJ2-3; clone_size: .; v_call: TRBV29-1; cdr3_length: 12; cdr3_nt: TGCAGCGTTGGGAGTTACACAGATACGCAGTATTTT; cdr3_aa: CSVGSYTDTQYF
d_call: .; j_call: TRBJ2-5; clone_size: .; v_call: TRBV20-1; cdr3_length: 12; cdr3_nt: TGCAGTGCCCCCTCGGCTGAAGAGACCCAGTACTTC; cdr3_aa: CSAPSAEETQYF
d_call: .; j_call: TRBJ2-3; clone_size: .; v_call: TRBV3-1; cdr3_length: 13; cdr3_nt: TGTGCCAGCAGCCGTGAGGGGGTTGGGACGCAGTATTTT; cdr3_aa: CASSREGVGTQYF
d_call: TRBD1; j_call: TRBJ2-7; clone_size: .; v_call: TRBV12-3/TRBV12-4; cdr3_length: 14; cdr3_nt: TGTGCCAGCAGACGGGACAGGGCCAGACACGAGCAGTACTTC; cdr3_aa: CASRRDRARHEQYF
d_call: .; j_call: TRBJ2-4; clone_size: .; v_call: TRBV7-2; cdr3_length: 17; cdr3_nt: TGTGCCAGCAGCTTATTAGACAGACTCCTACCCAAAAACATTCAGTACTTC; cdr3_aa: CASSLLDRLLPKNIQYF
d_call: .; j_call: TRBJ2-1; clone_size: .; v_call: TRBV20-1; cdr3_length: 13; cdr3_nt: TGCAGTGTGACGGGCCCTTCGTACAATGAGCAGTTCTTC; cdr3_aa: CSVTGPSYNEQFF
d_call: .; j_call: TRBJ2-3; clone_size: few; v_call: TRBV3-1; cdr3_length: 16; cdr3_nt: TGTGCCAGCAGCCAAGGGGGAAGGGGCCTCACAGATACGCAGTATTTT; cdr3_aa: CASSQGGRGLTDTQYF
d_call: .; j_call: TRBJ2-1; clone_size: few; v_call: TRBV5-5; cdr3_length: 16; cdr3_nt: TGTGCCAGCAGCTTGGCCTTTCCAGCCACCTACAATGAGCAGTTCTTC; cdr3_aa: CASSLAFPATYNEQFF
d_call: .; j_call: TRBJ2-1; clone_size: many; v_call: TRBV2; cdr3_length: 13; cdr3_nt: TGTGCCAGCGGCGGCTTCTTAGACAATGAGCAGTTCTTC; cdr3_aa: CASGGFLDNEQFF
d_call: TRBD2; j_call: TRBJ2-5; clone_size: few; v_call: TRBV4-2; cdr3_length: 16; cdr3_nt: TGTGCCAGCAGCCAAGATGTGACGGGGGGGCCGGAGACCCAGTACTTC; cdr3_aa: CASSQDVTGGPETQYF
d_call: TRBD2; j_call: TRBJ2-3; clone_size: few; v_call: TRBV2; cdr3_length: 17; cdr3_nt: TGTGCCAGCAAGAGGACCGGGCTAGCGGGAGGGCCCGGTACGCAGTATTTT; cdr3_aa: CASKRTGLAGGPGTQYF
d_call: .; j_call: TRBJ1-5; clone_size: few; v_call: TRBV12-3/TRBV12-4; cdr3_length: 14; cdr3_nt: TGTGCCAGCAGTCGCGGGACCCTGGTGAGGCCCCAGCATTTT; cdr3_aa: CASSRGTLVRPQHF
d_call: .; j_call: TRBJ2-5; clone_size: few; v_call: TRBV28; cdr3_length: 14; cdr3_nt: TGTGCCAGCAGCCTCCCGGCAGGGGCAGAGACCCAGTACTTC; cdr3_aa: CASSLPAGAETQYF
d_call: TRBD1; j_call: TRBJ2-3; clone_size: few; v_call: TRBV18; cdr3_length: 17; cdr3_nt: TGTGCCAGCGCCCAATTGGTCCCGGGACAGGGCACAGATACGCAGTATTTT; cdr3_aa: CASAQLVPGQGTDTQYF
d_call: .; j_call: TRBJ2-3; clone_size: many; v_call: TRBV13; cdr3_length: 17; cdr3_nt: TGTGCCAGCAGCTCCCTGGGTTCAACGACTCCCAGAAATACGCAGTATTTT; cdr3_aa: CASSSLGSTTPRNTQYF
d_call: .; j_call: TRBJ2-3; clone_size: few; v_call: TRBV28; cdr3_length: 13; cdr3_nt: TGTGCAACCCAGGGGGGCGGACGGGATACGCAGTATTTT; cdr3_aa: CATQGGGRDTQYF